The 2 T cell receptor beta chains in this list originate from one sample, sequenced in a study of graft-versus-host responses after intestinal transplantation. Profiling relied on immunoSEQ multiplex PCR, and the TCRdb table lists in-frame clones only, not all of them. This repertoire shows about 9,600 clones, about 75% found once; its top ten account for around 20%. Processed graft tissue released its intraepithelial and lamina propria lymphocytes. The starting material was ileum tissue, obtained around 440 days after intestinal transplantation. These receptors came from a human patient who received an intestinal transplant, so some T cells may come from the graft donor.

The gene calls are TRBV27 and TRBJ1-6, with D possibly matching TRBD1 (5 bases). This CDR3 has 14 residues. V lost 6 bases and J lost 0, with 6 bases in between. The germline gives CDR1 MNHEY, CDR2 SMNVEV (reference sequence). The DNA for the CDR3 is TGTGCCAGCAGCCAGGGCTCCTATAATTCACCCCTCCACTTT. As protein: CASSQGSYNSPLHF.

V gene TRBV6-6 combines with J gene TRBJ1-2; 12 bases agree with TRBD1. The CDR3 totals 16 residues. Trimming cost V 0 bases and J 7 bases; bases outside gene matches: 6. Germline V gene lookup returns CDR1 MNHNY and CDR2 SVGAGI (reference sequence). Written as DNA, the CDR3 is TGTGCCAGCAGTTACTCTCCGGGACAGGGGGCTAGTGGCTACACCTTC. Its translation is CASSYSPGQGASGYTF.